A selection of T cell receptor beta chains follows, all from one sample in a study of radiotherapy plus CTLA-4 blockade in lung cancer. Sequenced by immunoSEQ multiplex PCR; TCRdb stores in-frame clones only, minus some. The sample lists about 120,000 clones, 70% to 90% occurring once. This specimen was peripheral blood, taken from a patient treated with radiotherapy plus ipilimumab. The receptors stem from a human donor with non-small cell lung cancer that progressed on radiotherapy plus ipilimumab. Each CDR3 is given with its conserved first and last residue. Fields, in order: CDR3 length, V gene, clone size, J gene, D gene, CDR3 DNA, CDR3 protein. The D gene is left open where the match is weak. Size tells how often a clone was seen (once, few, many) or the class of an expanded clone, and some rows leave it out.

>16|TRBV11-3|NA|TRBJ2-7|NA
TGTGCCAGCAGCTTAGATCATGCAGCTTATTCCTACGAGCAGTACTTC
CASSLDHAAYSYEQYF
>14|TRBV6-1|once|TRBJ1-2|TRBD1
TGTGCCAGCAGTGAACGACAGGGGCTCAATGGCTACACCTTC
CASSERQGLNGYTF
>12|TRBV30|NA|TRBJ2-2|NA
TGTGCCTGGGCGGGGCCAAGAAGGGAGCTGTTTTTT
CAWAGPRRELFF
>16|TRBV18|NA|TRBJ1-5|NA
TGTGCCAGCTCACCGAGGAACGGGCCAAACAATCAGCCCCAGCATTTT
CASSPRNGPNNQPQHF
>15|TRBV11-2|NA|TRBJ2-1|NA
TGTGCCAGCAGCTTAACGACTAACTCCTACAATGAGCAGTTCTTC
CASSLTTNSYNEQFF
>12|TRBV19|NA|TRBJ2-1|NA
TGTGCCAGTAGTATCCGGTCTTTTGAGCAGTTCTTC
CASSIRSFEQFF
>13|TRBV2|NA|TRBJ2-5|NA
TGTGCCAGCAGTGAGGACTTCCAAGAGACCCAGTACTTC
CASSEDFQETQYF
>14|TRBV28|NA|TRBJ2-5|TRBD2
TGTGCCAGCAGTATGGAGCGGGGAAAAGAGACCCAGTACTTC
CASSMERGKETQYF
>12|TRBV5-1|NA|TRBJ2-7|NA
TGCGCCAGCAGCTCGGAAACCTACGAGCAGTACTTC
CASSSETYEQYF
>16|TRBV5-1|NA|TRBJ2-1|TRBD2
TGCGCCAGCAGCCCTATGACTAGCGGGAGGGCCAATGAGCAGTTCTTC
CASSPMTSGRANEQFF
>13|TRBV5-6|NA|TRBJ1-5|NA
TGTGCCAGCAGCTTGGCTGGCAATCAGCCCCAGCATTTT
CASSLAGNQPQHF
>13|TRBV5-1|NA|TRBJ1-1|NA
TGCGCCAGCAGCCTAGGATATAGCACTGAAGCTTTCTTT
CASSLGYSTEAFF
>17|TRBV18|NA|TRBJ2-7|TRBD2
TGTGCCAGCTCACCACCGTCGCGGGCTAGCGGGAACCACGAGCAGTACTTC
CASSPPSRASGNHEQYF
>12|TRBV7-6|NA|TRBJ2-5|NA
TGTGCCAGCAGCCCAGAGGGGGAGACCCAGTACTTC
CASSPEGETQYF
>14|TRBV6-5|NA|TRBJ2-7|NA
TGTGCCAGCCGTCGGGATAGTGTCTCCTACGAGCAGTACTTC
CASRRDSVSYEQYF
>13|TRBV23-1|NA|TRBJ1-2|NA
TGCGCCAGCAGTATCGCCCCGCTCTATGGCTACACCTTC
CASSIAPLYGYTF
>16|TRBV7-9|NA|TRBJ1-1|NA
TGTGCCAGCAGCCAACTCCCACCCAGCAGGGTCCCTGAAGCTTTCTTT
CASSQLPPSRVPEAFF
>13|TRBV29-1|NA|TRBJ2-7|NA
TGCAGCGTTGAAGGGGACACTCCCTACGAGCAGTACTTC
CSVEGDTPYEQYF